This T cell receptor beta chain was captured in a study of early T cells in non-severe SARS-CoV-2 infection. In the library, individual cDNA molecules carried attached unique molecular identifiers. TCRdb independently ran MiXCR on the 5' RACE reads; one entry per CDR3 protein. The sample consists of about 32,000 distinct CDR3 sequences, under 4.5% of them appearing once. Germline CDR1 reads SGHVS; CDR2 reads FQNEAQ. Trimming at V came to 6 bases and at J to 0 bases, leaving 17 bases not matched to a gene. This CDR3 is built from 18 residues. Whole-study findings and limits: CD4 and private specificities were missed by VDJdb matching, which favored anti-spike CD8 responses.

This clonotype was counted between two and nine times. Its antigen remains unknown. J is TRBJ2-7 and V is TRBV7-8; TRBD2 agrees at 7 bases. The sequence was obtained from an adult who was a healthcare worker with PCR-confirmed SARS-CoV-2 infection or an uninfected control (not recorded which). The source material was whole blood. The CDR3 nucleotides are TGTGCCAGCAGGTCTTTTAGCGGGTCGGGCCGAAGCTCCTACGAGCAGTACTTC. Translated, it gives CASRSFSGSGRSSYEQYF. Supplemented by reference TRBV7-8 and TRBJ2-7, the full variable domain reads GAGVSQSPRYKVAKRGQDVALRCDPISGHVSLFWYQQALGQGPEFLTYFQNEAQLDKSGLPSDRFFAERPEGSVSTLKIQRTQQEDSAVYLCASRSFSGSGRSSYEQYFGPGTRLTVT.